This TCR beta chain comes out of a study of cytomegalovirus exposure and HLA in healthy donors (dated by TCRdb to 2016 to 2017). In the study overall: According to an earlier analysis of 450 to 650 of the donors, about 179 million T cells yielded some 110 million unique TCR beta sequences and 276 Gb of sequence data. Of the 300 to 450 genotyped donors, over 80% were placed in the genetic ancestry cluster associated with self-reported Caucasian donors. Both class I and class II loci were covered by HLA typing, at four-digit resolution. The number of donors typed differed by locus, with roughly 620-630 for A, B, C, DRB1 and DQB1, about 500 for DQA1, some 570 for DPA1, and about 450 for DPB1. The study was designed to test whether signatures of past pathogen exposure could be identified by cataloging public T cell receptors. The study profiled the T cell repertoires of around 700 subjects by immunosequencing and related them to cytomegalovirus serostatus. Roughly 300 gigabases of sequencing data and 70 million to 85 million unique TCR sequences were included in an early release covering about 600 HLA-typed donors. The study combined high-throughput TCR immunosequencing, statistical association of individual TCRs with disease status, and machine learning to predict cytomegalovirus infection status. In addition to the first cohort of 666 subjects, a separate validation cohort of 120 different subjects was used. All discovery cohort repertoires had been generated using a single sequencing platform. Roughly 5 DR-DQ haplotypes were handled as single units for association and clustering, since linkage in the cohort was strong. Among some 410 genotyped donors of the cohort, an average of around 250,000 unique TCR beta nucleotide sequences was sequenced per donor, of which about 20% were non-productive. Donor age, sex, ethnicity and CMV serostatus were collected together with the repertoire data. In an earlier analysis of roughly 600 of the donors, high-throughput TCR beta sequencing was used to judge whether each TCR beta V gene segment behaved as functional or pseudogenic. A later analysis re-examined previously published TCR beta repertoires from over 500 donors and added high-resolution HLA genotyping to investigate patterns of TCR occurrence. In a later genetic analysis, genome-wide SNP genotypes for about 65% of the roughly 700 donors were used, and that subset was treated as a discovery cohort. The later analysis used no new phenotypic data to find candidate immune exposures, relying instead on TCR beta sequences and their occurrence across donors. Study-level results and caveats: A later analysis found that most CMV-associated TCR beta chains appeared HLA-restricted, with HLA associations seemingly driven largely by CMV exposure. At a false discovery rate of 0.05, a later analysis linked around 17,000 TCR beta sequences to specific HLA alleles. A few of the identified cytomegalovirus-associated TCR beta chains were confirmed in vitro to be specific for cytomegalovirus antigens. A later analysis found that TCR association rates varied across HLA loci, with DRB1 alleles showing the most associated TCRs and HLA-C alleles the fewest. The only immune exposure information available for the cohort was CMV serostatus. The study gave a list of roughly 150 TCR beta chains associated with cytomegalovirus. A further reported finding was that TCR beta sequences accurately predicted the HLA-A and HLA-B alleles for most subjects in the first cohort. Because counts were too low, roughly 17 rarely observed V segments, including chromosome 9 orphons, were left out of the earlier analysis of roughly 600 of the donors. In a later analysis, several top co-occurrence clusters were reported to appear linked to parvovirus B19, influenza, CMV and Epstein-Barr virus. Because HLA typing was unavailable for some donors at each locus, only the typed subset was used in association tests. The classifier was reported to diagnose cytomegalovirus status with high specificity and sensitivity in both the original and validation cohorts. The sequencing pipeline was judged likely to have produced a cluster of highly shared sequence variants as a technical artifact. When HLA alleles, especially DR and DQ, strongly co-occurred, TCR associations were difficult to assign to individual alleles. Linkage disequilibrium might explain the correlated functional status among segregating V segments, but an unknown experimental factor could not be ruled out. The authors suggested that the approach could potentially be generalized to other disease states and immunological phenotypes. The 87-base-pair reads could not distinguish some IMGT-functional V segments, including TRBV6-2 and TRBV6-3, so those segments were excluded. Across donors, most TCR sequences were observed very rarely, whereas some public TCRs were present in many individuals. Presence/absence analyses assumed roughly uniform sequencing depth across donors, an assumption that may not hold. An earlier analysis of roughly 570 of the donors showed that most TCR beta V segments appeared in productive rearrangements either about 87% or about 30% of the time, which broadly matched IMGT annotations. According to a later genetic analysis, donors in an Asian-associated ancestry cluster had fewer N-insertions in productive TCRs than the approximately 630-donor mean. In a later genetic analysis, a missense DCLRE1C variant was associated with V-gene and J-gene trimming of TCR beta chains, and the association was replicated in an independent cohort. Compared with equally common non-associated chains, HLA-associated TCR beta chains in a later analysis were more clonally expanded and had lower generation probabilities. The cohort was sequenced for TCR beta chains only, and without alpha or paired-chain data the features that could be detected were limited.

The cohort comprised hundreds of healthy bone marrow donors. All cohort members were sampled while nominally healthy, although unrecorded immune exposures were likely present. The donor was CMV seronegative and was included in the group of around 320 seronegative cohort members. A peripheral blood sample was collected from each donor, and TCR beta sequencing was performed on peripheral blood mononuclear cells. The Qiagen DNeasy Blood Extraction Kit was used to extract genomic DNA from the blood cell samples. This clone was recorded only once. Its antigen remains unidentified. It has no much larger one-base neighbor in the sample; base qualities were not kept. V drops 0 bases and J drops 0 bases, leaving 11 bases in between. The CDR3 spans 16 residues, from the cysteine through the phenylalanine. The CDR3 DNA has 48 bases and is translated from base 1. From the germline V gene, CDR1 is SGHTA and CDR2 is FQGNSA.

Receptor amplification or capture employed the immunoSEQ multiplex PCR assay. For the multiplex PCR, a mixture combining 60 forward primers for TCR Vbeta segments and 13 reverse primers for TCR Jbeta segments was used. Amplification of the CDR3 region of rearranged TCR beta genes was performed with a multiplex PCR assay on genomic DNA. The Illumina HiSeq System was used to sequence the amplified TCR beta libraries as 87-base-pair reads. On the authors' methods: Across the roughly 700 repertoires, a later analysis counted some 80 million unique TCR beta chains, around 11 million of which were shared by at least two donors. Raw reads were error-corrected and collapsed into unique sequences with a nearest-neighbor algorithm that merged closely related sequences to remove PCR and sequencing errors. To assign V, D and J gene segments, CDR3 sequences were aligned to IMGT reference sequences. For a sequence to be retained, a match of at least six nucleotides to both a V gene segment and a J gene segment was required. Rearrangements were called productive when the CDR3 lacked stop codons and stayed in frame with V and J; all others were non-productive. Following IMGT convention, CDR3 was defined as the stretch from the second conserved V-encoded cysteine to the conserved J-encoded phenylalanine. In an earlier analysis of around 600 of the donors, sequences lacking an unambiguous match to a single V gene segment were excluded. In an earlier analysis of around 600 of the donors, V segments were called functional above 56.7% productive rearrangements and were called segregating when the between-donor standard deviation exceeded 5%. To diagnose cytomegalovirus status from the catalog of TCR beta chain sequences, a statistical classification framework was built. A later analysis assigned V and J genes by comparing TCR nucleotide sequences with IMGT/GENE-DB human TR gene sequences. A later analysis assigned CDR3 sequences and most-parsimonious VDJ recombination scenarios with the TCRdist pipeline. A later analysis defined each TCR beta chain by its CDR3 amino acid sequence plus V-gene family, and excluded reads lacking a unique V-gene family. As a way to deal with suspected cross-contamination and a sequencing artifact, a later analysis dropped approximately 590 nucleotide sequences that were highly shared and had low generation probability. A later analysis calculated a clonal expansion index for each public chain from normalized within-repertoire ranks of inferred template counts. A later analysis computed generation probabilities with a VDJ recombination model fitted to out-of-frame rearrangements, and checked the results against IGoR. A later analysis scored TCR-TCR, TCR-HLA and TCR-CMV co-occurrence with hypergeometric tests, applying a repertoire-size bias correction to TCR pairs. False discovery rates were estimated in a later analysis by permuting HLA or CMV assignments 20 times. A later analysis grouped co-occurring TCRs with DBSCAN, adding TCRdist sequence similarity when clustering within HLA-allele-positive subsets. Repertoires with fewer than 30,000 or more than 120,000 public chains, plus five repertoires with anomalous nucleotide sharing, were excluded from co-occurrence clustering. Drawn from immuneACCESS, this table holds only the in-frame rearrangements with V and J called that TCRdb kept. Clones are partly lost; checked studies trace under half to an unresolved V gene and leave the rest unexplained. V and J calls and clone size are as listed in that table; D and trimming were resolved from the DNA. The sample table records about 160,000 clones; about 78% of these occur just once. The ten largest account for 1.4% of the sample.

The clonotype originates from a male donor in good health and CMV-seronegative. This chain joins TRBV7-2 to TRBJ1-1; the D gene cannot be resolved reliably. The sample was PBMCs. This receptor carries the CDR3 CASSLAPGSLNTEAFF. At the DNA level, the sequence is TGTGCCAGCAGCTTAGCCCCAGGTAGTTTGAACACTGAAGCTTTCTTT.